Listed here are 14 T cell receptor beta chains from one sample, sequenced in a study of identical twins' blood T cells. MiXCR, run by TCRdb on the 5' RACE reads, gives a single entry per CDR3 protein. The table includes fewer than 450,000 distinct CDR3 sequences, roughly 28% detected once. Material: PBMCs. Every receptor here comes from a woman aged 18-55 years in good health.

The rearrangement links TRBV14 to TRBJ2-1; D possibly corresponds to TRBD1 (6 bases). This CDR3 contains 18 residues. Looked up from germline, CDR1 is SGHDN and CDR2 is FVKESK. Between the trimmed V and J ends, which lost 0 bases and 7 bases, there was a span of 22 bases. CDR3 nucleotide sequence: TGTGCCAGCAGCCAAGAGGGGGCTGGAAGCCATTTATATAATGAGCAGTTCTTC. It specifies CASSQEGAGSHLYNEQFF.

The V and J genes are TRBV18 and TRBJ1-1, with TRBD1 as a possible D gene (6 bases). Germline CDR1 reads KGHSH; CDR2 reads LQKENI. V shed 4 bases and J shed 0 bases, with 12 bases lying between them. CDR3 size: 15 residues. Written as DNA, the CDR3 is TGTGCCAGCTCACTTACCGGGACATTGAACACTGAAGCTTTCTTT. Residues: CASSLTGTLNTEAFF.

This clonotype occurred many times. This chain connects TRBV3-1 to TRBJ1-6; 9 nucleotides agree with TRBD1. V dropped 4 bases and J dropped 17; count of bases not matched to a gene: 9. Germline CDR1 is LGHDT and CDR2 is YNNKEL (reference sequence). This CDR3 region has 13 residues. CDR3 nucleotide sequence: TGTGCCAGCAGCCTGTGGGACAGGGAGGTTTTCCACTTT. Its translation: CASSLWDREVFHF.

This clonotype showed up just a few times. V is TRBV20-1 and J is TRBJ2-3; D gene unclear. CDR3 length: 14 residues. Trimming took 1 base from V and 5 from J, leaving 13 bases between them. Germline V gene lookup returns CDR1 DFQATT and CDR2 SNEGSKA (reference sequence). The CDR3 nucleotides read TGCAGTGCTAGAGTCCGGACCCCCCGAGATACGCAGTATTTT. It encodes CSARVRTPRDTQYF.

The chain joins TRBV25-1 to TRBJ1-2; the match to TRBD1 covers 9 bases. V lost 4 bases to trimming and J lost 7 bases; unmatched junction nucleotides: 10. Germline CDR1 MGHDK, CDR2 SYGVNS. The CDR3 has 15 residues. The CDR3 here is CASSAPGQGLFGYTF. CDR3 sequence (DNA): TGTGCCAGCAGTGCACCGGGACAGGGTTTATTTGGCTACACCTTC.

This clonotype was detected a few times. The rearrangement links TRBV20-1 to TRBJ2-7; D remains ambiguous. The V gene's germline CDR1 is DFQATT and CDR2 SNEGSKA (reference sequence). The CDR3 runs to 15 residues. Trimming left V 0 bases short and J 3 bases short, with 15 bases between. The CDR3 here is CSARDSRALNYEQYF. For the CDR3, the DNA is TGCAGTGCTAGAGATTCCCGGGCTTTAAACTACGAGCAGTACTTC.

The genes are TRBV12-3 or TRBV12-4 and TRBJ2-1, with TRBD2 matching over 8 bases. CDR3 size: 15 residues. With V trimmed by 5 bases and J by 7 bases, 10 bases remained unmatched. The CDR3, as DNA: TGTGCCAGCAGTGAGAGCGGGAGTGGGTTAAATGAGCAGTTCTTC. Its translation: CASSESGSGLNEQFF.

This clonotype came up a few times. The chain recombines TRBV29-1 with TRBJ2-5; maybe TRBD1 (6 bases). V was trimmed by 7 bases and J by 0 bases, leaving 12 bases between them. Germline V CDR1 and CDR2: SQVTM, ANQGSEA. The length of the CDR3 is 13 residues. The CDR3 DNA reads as TGCAGCGCGACAGGTCAGCACCAAGAGACCCAGTACTTC. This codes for CSATGQHQETQYF.

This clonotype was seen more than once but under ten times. The CDR3 spells CASSYSRAKQFF. DNA for the CDR3: TGTGCCAGCAGTTACTCCAGGGCCAAGCAGTTCTTC. The chain employs TRBV6-2 or TRBV6-3 and TRBJ2-1; D might be TRBD1 (5 bases). The germline V and J ends were trimmed by 0 bases and 11 bases, with 8 bases remaining between them. CDR3 size: 12 residues. Germline V lookup: CDR1 MNHEY, CDR2 SVGEGT.

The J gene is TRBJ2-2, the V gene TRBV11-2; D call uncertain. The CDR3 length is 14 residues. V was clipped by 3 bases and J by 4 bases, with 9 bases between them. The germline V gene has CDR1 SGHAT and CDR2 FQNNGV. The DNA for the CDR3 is TGTGCCAGCAGCTTTGGACGGTCCACCGGGGAGCTGTTTTTT. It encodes CASSFGRSTGELFF.

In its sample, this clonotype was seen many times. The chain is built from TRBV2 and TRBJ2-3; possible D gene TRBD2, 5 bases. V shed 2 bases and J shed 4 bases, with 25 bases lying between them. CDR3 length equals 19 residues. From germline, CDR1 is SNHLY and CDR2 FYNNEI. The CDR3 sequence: CASSEPPGGRTIDADTQYF. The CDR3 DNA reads TGTGCCAGCAGTGAACCCCCTGGAGGACGGACGATCGACGCAGATACGCAGTATTTT.

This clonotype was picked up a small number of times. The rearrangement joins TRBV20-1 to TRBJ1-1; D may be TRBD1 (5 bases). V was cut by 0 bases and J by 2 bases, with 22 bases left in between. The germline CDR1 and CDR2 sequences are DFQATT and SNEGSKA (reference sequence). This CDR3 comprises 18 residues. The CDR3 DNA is TGCAGTGCTAGAGATTTGTCCCTGGGGACCTACCTTAACACTGAAGCTTTCTTT. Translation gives CSARDLSLGTYLNTEAFF.

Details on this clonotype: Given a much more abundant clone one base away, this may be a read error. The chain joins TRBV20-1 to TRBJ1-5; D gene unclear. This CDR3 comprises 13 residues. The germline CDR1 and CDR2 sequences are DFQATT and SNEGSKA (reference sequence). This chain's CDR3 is CSARSLGNQRQHF. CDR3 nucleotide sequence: TGCAGTGCTAGAAGCTTGGGCAATCAGCGCCAGCATTTT.

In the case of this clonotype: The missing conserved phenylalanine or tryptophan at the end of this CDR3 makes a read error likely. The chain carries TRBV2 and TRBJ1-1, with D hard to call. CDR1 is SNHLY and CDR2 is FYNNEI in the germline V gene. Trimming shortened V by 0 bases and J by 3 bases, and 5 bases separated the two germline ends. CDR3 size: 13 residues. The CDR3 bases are TGTGCCAGCAGTGAAGCCTTAGACACTGAAGCTTTCCTT. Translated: CASSEALDTEAFL.